The clone carrying this TCR beta chain was seen many times. The entry originates in a study of identical twins. MiXCR, applied by TCRdb to the 5' RACE reads, yields one record per CDR3 protein. The sample consists of some 500,000 distinct CDR3 sequences, 9% to 10% of them appearing once. CDR1 and CDR2 from the germline V gene are SGHAT and FQDESV (reference sequence). This CDR3 region has 17 residues. The V gene end was trimmed by 5 bases and the J gene end by 5 bases; junction bases not matched to a gene: 10. These data are also associated with another study on yellow fever vaccine responses in identical twins.

The origin of this receptor is a woman aged 18-29 years in good health. The sample comprised PBMCs. The chain couples TRBV11-1 to TRBJ2-3, with 13 bases that match TRBD2. CDR3 amino acids: CASSLRTSGRVGDTQYF. The DNA of the CDR3 is TGTGCCAGCAGCCTAAGGACTAGCGGGAGAGTTGGAGATACGCAGTATTTT.